These 30 T cell receptor beta chains originate from one sample sequenced in a study of cytomegalovirus exposure and HLA in healthy donors. Researchers ran the PCR with 60 Vbeta and 13 Jbeta primers. This table comes from immunoSEQ multiplex PCR, and its TCRdb copy is limited to in-frame clones, with some not included. The sample carries some 140,000 clones, 75% to 80% recorded once. Sequencing used PBMCs. The receptors come from a man aged 25 to 40 in good health and CMV-seronegative.

This clone was found a few times. The chain has TRBV15 and TRBJ2-1; a weak D match, TRBD2 (5 bases). The germline gives CDR1 LNHNV, CDR2 YYDKDF (reference sequence). This CDR3 comprises 13 residues. Deletions cut 5 bases from V and 8 bases from J, with 13 bases between. The DNA of the CDR3 is TGTGCCACCAGCTTGGCGGGTACGGATGAGCAGTTCTTC. Translated, it gives CATSLAGTDEQFF.

In this sample, this clone turned up a few times. The chain uses TRBV5-1 and TRBJ1-2; D not resolved. V lost 4 bases and J lost 2, with 12 bases in between. There are 14 residues in the CDR3. Germline V gives CDR1 SGHRS, CDR2 YFSETQ. The CDR3, as DNA: TGCGCCAGCAGCCTCCAGGATTGGAACTATGGCTACACCTTC. Translating gives CASSLQDWNYGYTF.

The genes are TRBV6-5 and TRBJ2-3, with a tentative D call TRBD2 (5 bases). V dropped 6 bases and J dropped 9 bases, with 13 bases sitting between them. The CDR3 is 12 amino acids. CDR1 is MNHEY, CDR2 SVGAGI, per germline. This CDR3 is CASRVGGGTQYF. The CDR3 DNA sequence: TGTGCCAGCAGAGTGGGCGGAGGAACGCAGTATTTT.

This chain connects TRBV11-3 to TRBJ2-2; possibly TRBD2 for D (6 bases). CDR1 and CDR2 (germline): SGHNT, YENEEA. The CDR3 consists of 14 residues. The V gene lost 6 bases and the J gene lost 1 base, with 9 bases spanning the gap. The CDR3 sequence: CASRPGENTGELFF. The DNA for the CDR3 is TGTGCCAGCAGGCCGGGGGAGAACACCGGGGAGCTGTTTTTT. Complete variable domain (other parts from reference TRBV11-3 and TRBJ2-2): EAGVVQSPRYKIIEKKQPVAFWCNPISGHNTLYWYLQNLGQGPELLIRYENEEAVDDSQLPKDRFSAERLKGVDSTLKIQPAELGDSAVYLCASRPGENTGELFFGEGSRLTVL.

The J gene is TRBJ2-1, the V gene TRBV9; a possible D gene is TRBD2 (5 bases). Germline V gene lookup returns CDR1 SGDLS and CDR2 YYNGEE. This CDR3 comprises 15 residues. The ends were cut back, 4 bases at V and 0 bases at J, with 11 bases in the middle. The CDR3 is CASSLTGVSYNEQFF. The CDR3 DNA follows: TGTGCCAGCAGCCTTACCGGGGTCTCCTACAATGAGCAGTTCTTC.

This clone was seen only a few times. The chain combines TRBV5-6 with TRBJ2-7; TRBD2 is a possible D gene (6 bases). Germline V CDR1 and CDR2: SGHDT, YYEEEE. The V end lost 4 bases, the J end lost 1 base, and 24 bases lay between the germline ends. This CDR3 has 18 amino acids. As DNA, the CDR3 is TGTGCCAGCAGCCTCGAGCCGAGAATCGGGGGAGGTTCCTACGAGCAGTACTTC. Encoded protein: CASSLEPRIGGGSYEQYF. Full variable domain (remainder filled in from reference TRBV5-6 and TRBJ2-7): DAGVTQSPTHLIKTRGQQVTLRCSPKSGHDTVSWYQQALGQGPQFIFQYYEEEERQRGNFPDRFSGHQFPNYSSELNVNALLLGDSALYLCASSLEPRIGGGSYEQYFGPGTRLTVT.

The rearrangement joins TRBV28 to TRBJ1-5; TRBD1 aligns across 8 bases. The CDR3 covers 15 residues. With 6 bases clipped from V and 5 bases from J, the junction kept 9 bases outside the gene matches. Germline values: CDR1 MDHEN, CDR2 SYDVKM. The CDR3 loop is CASRTGGARDQPQHF. The DNA for the CDR3 is TGTGCCAGCAGAACAGGGGGGGCGAGGGATCAGCCCCAGCATTTT.

As DNA, the CDR3 is TGTGCCAGCAGGGAACGAAGCGGCCAAGAGACCCAGTACTTC. Its translation: CASRERSGQETQYF. V and J are TRBV2 and TRBJ2-5; a possible D gene is TRBD2 (5 bases). The CDR3 has 14 amino acids. Germline CDR1 reads SNHLY; CDR2 reads FYNNEI. Trimming removed 6 bases from V and 1 base from J, with 12 bases in between.

This sequence joins TRBV1 and TRBJ2-2; the table's D gene call, TRBD2, was not cross checked with the DNA. TRBV1 is assigned pseudogene status. The CDR3 runs to 19 residues. In DNA, the CDR3 is TGCACCAGCAGCCCCGAGGGGAGGGGTAGCGGATTCTACACCGGGGAGCTGTTTTTT. Translating it yields CTSSPEGRGSGFYTGELFF.

V usage is TRBV5-1 and J usage is TRBJ2-7, with D perhaps TRBD2 (6 bases). V was pared by 4 bases and J by 3 bases, with 17 bases between. The CDR3 consists of 15 residues. The V gene's germline CDR1 is SGHRS and CDR2 YFSETQ. CDR3 nucleotide sequence: TGCGCCAGCAGCCCCACCTTTTCCGGGAGCTACGAGCAGTACTTC. Its protein product is CASSPTFSGSYEQYF.

J is TRBJ1-3 and V is TRBV4-1, with 7 positions matching TRBD1. This CDR3 region has 15 residues. Germline values: CDR1 MGHRA, CDR2 YSYEKL. After removal of 0 bases from V and 4 bases from J, the junction contained 3 bases not matched to a gene. CDR3 in amino acids: CASSQDQGVGNTIYF. CDR3 bases: TGCGCCAGCAGCCAAGATCAGGGGGTGGGAAACACCATATATTTT.

The J gene is TRBJ2-5, the V gene TRBV5-1, with D possibly being TRBD1 (5 bases). The CDR3 is 15 amino acids. The V and J ends lost 3 bases and 5 bases respectively, with 17 bases between them. Germline CDR1 is SGHRS and CDR2 is YFSETQ. CDR3 in amino acids: CASSWGFGKFETQYF. The DNA of the CDR3 is TGCGCCAGCAGCTGGGGCTTTGGGAAATTTGAGACCCAGTACTTC.

The chain is built from TRBV6-5 and TRBJ2-3; weak D call: TRBD2 (7 bases). Per germline, CDR1 MNHEY and CDR2 SVGAGI. The CDR3 is made up of 15 amino acids. Trimming took 2 bases from V and 2 from J, leaving 11 bases between them. The DNA of the CDR3 is TGTGCCAGCAGTTACGGGGGGGCCGCCACAGATACGCAGTATTTT. The encoded protein is CASSYGGAATDTQYF.

This clone has just a few counts. The chain employs TRBV4-1 and TRBJ2-7, with 7 bases aligning to TRBD2. V was clipped by 0 bases and J by 3 bases; unmatched bases: 5. In germline, CDR1 is MGHRA, CDR2 YSYEKL. CDR3 length: 15 residues. The CDR3 here is CASSQEGTTSYEQYF. CDR3 nucleotide sequence: TGCGCCAGCAGCCAAGAGGGGACTACCAGCTACGAGCAGTACTTC.

The V call is TRBV9, the J call TRBJ2-4, with TRBD2 matching 9 bases. Unmatched junction bases numbered 12, after V lost 4 bases and J lost 7 bases. The CDR3 consists of 16 residues. The germline V gene encodes CDR1 SGDLS and CDR2 YYNGEE. This CDR3 reads CASSPSGSGSENIQYF. In nucleotides, the CDR3 is TGTGCCAGCAGCCCCTCGGGTAGCGGGAGCGAGAACATTCAGTACTTC.

This clone was detected a few times. The chain joins TRBV5-1 to TRBJ2-1, with D tentatively TRBD1 (5 bases). This CDR3 has 15 amino acids. In germline, CDR1 is SGHRS, CDR2 YFSETQ. V lost 1 base, J lost 1 base, and 9 bases lay in between. CDR3 DNA: TGCGCCAGCAGCTTGTTTAGGGGATCCTACAATGAGCAGTTCTTC. It codes for CASSLFRGSYNEQFF.

V gene TRBV13 combines with J gene TRBJ1-2; tentative D call: TRBD1 (6 bases). The CDR3 length is 14 residues. With 3 bases removed from V and 5 bases from J, the gap between germline ends came to 13 bases. Germline CDR1 is PRHDT and CDR2 is FYEKMQ (reference sequence). The DNA for the CDR3 is TGTGCCAGCAGCTTGCAACAGGGAGTGTATGGCTACACCTTC. Its protein product is CASSLQQGVYGYTF.

The rearrangement joins TRBV11-1 to TRBJ2-7, with no clear D. This CDR3 has 14 residues. With 0 bases removed from V and 4 bases from J, the gap between germline ends came to 10 bases. CDR1 and CDR2 from the germline V gene are SGHAT and FQDESV (reference sequence). The CDR3 is CASSLAFGGYEQYF. For the CDR3, the DNA is TGTGCCAGCAGCTTAGCGTTCGGCGGTTACGAGCAGTACTTC.

This clone was observed a handful of times. The chain combines TRBV28 with TRBJ1-2, with 7 nucleotides matching TRBD1. V was pared by 7 bases and J by 5 bases, with 7 bases of the junction left unmatched. CDR1 and CDR2 (germline): MDHEN, SYDVKM. The CDR3 runs 13 residues. This chain's CDR3 is CASTKMTGYGYTF. In DNA, the CDR3 is TGTGCCAGCACCAAAATGACAGGGTATGGCTACACCTTC.

The J gene is TRBJ1-4, the V gene TRBV5-4; 7 positions agree with TRBD1. V was clipped by 4 bases and J by 4 bases; unmatched bases: 4. CDR3 length: 14 residues. Germline CDR1 SGHNT, CDR2 YYREEE (reference sequence). CDR3 sequence (DNA): TGTGCCAGCAGCCGGGACAGAAATAATGAAAAACTGTTTTTT. This codes for CASSRDRNNEKLFF.

The chain recombines TRBV2 with TRBJ2-2; D unclear. This CDR3 has 12 amino acids. The germline V gene has CDR1 SNHLY and CDR2 FYNNEI. Deletions cut 7 bases from V and 5 bases from J, with 8 bases between. Here the CDR3 DNA reads TGTGCCAGCACACGAGAAACCGGGGAGCTGTTTTTT. Protein: CASTRETGELFF. The complete variable domain, with remaining parts taken from reference TRBV2 and TRBJ2-2, reads EPEVTQTPSHQVTQMGQEVILRCVPISNHLYFYWYRQILGQKVEFLVSFYNNEISEKSEIFDDQFSVERPDGSNFTLKIRSTKLEDSAMYFCASTRETGELFFGEGSRLTVL.

The J gene is TRBJ2-7, the V gene TRBV5-1, with D possibly TRBD1 on 5 matching bases. V lost 0 bases and J lost 2, with 21 bases in between. This CDR3 contains 18 residues. Per the germline V gene, CDR1 is SGHRS and CDR2 is YFSETQ. CDR3 residues: CASSLVYWKQGLTYEQYF. The CDR3 DNA follows: TGCGCCAGCAGCTTGGTGTATTGGAAGCAGGGTTTAACCTACGAGCAGTACTTC.

The table lists this clone with a few counts. This sample includes further DNA sequences coding for the same CDR3. The V call is TRBV19, the J call TRBJ1-1; 7 bases are shared with TRBD1. The CDR3 is made up of 14 amino acids. The germline V gene has CDR1 LNHDA and CDR2 SQIVND (reference sequence). The V gene end was trimmed by 5 bases and the J gene end by 3 bases; junction bases not matched to a gene: 6. Written as DNA, the CDR3 is TGTGCCAGTAGTCCCAGGGGGAGGCACACTGAAGCTTTCTTT. Protein: CASSPRGRHTEAFF. Filled out from reference TRBV19 and TRBJ1-1, the complete variable domain reads DGGITQSPKYLFRKEGQNVTLSCEQNLNHDAMYWYRQDPGQGLRLIYYSQIVNDFQKGDIAEGYSVSREKKESFPLTVTSAQKNPTAFYLCASSPRGRHTEAFFGQGTRLTVV.

Notes on this clone: Other DNA sequences in this sample translate to the same CDR3. The chain uses TRBV9 and TRBJ1-1, with D possibly matching TRBD1 (5 bases). Trimming left V 2 bases short and J 3 bases short, with 8 bases between. This CDR3 is 13 amino acids long. Germline CDR1 reads SGDLS; CDR2 reads YYNGEE. In nucleotides, the CDR3 is TGTGCCAGCAGCGTCGGGGGAGACACTGAAGCTTTCTTT. It yields the protein CASSVGGDTEAFF.

V gene TRBV18 combines with J gene TRBJ1-4; D uncertain. The CDR3 consists of 15 residues. The germline V gene encodes CDR1 KGHSH and CDR2 LQKENI. V lost 1 base and J 8 bases, leaving 14 bases between the germline ends. The CDR3 DNA reads as TGTGCCAGCTCACCACAACGTGCATCTCAGGAAAAACTGTTTTTT. It specifies CASSPQRASQEKLFF.

The J gene is TRBJ2-1, the V gene TRBV30; D is unclear. This CDR3 spans 13 amino acids. V was trimmed by 0 bases and J by 6 bases, leaving 9 bases between them. The germline CDR1 and CDR2 sequences are GTSNPN and SVGIG (reference sequence). The chain's CDR3 is CAWSVLRSNEQFF. CDR3 nucleotide sequence: TGTGCCTGGAGTGTCCTTCGGTCCAATGAGCAGTTCTTC.

V is TRBV7-8 and J is TRBJ2-7; D may be TRBD2 (6 bases). Trimming pared 0 bases from V and 5 bases from J, leaving 17 bases between. The germline V gene encodes CDR1 SGHVS and CDR2 FQNEAQ. The CDR3 spans 16 residues. CDR3 sequence (DNA): TGTGCCAGCAGCTTAGCAGGCAGTCGGAGGGGCAACGAGCAGTACTTC. Protein product: CASSLAGSRRGNEQYF. The variable domain in full, completed from reference TRBV7-8 and TRBJ2-7, reads GAGVSQSPRYKVAKRGQDVALRCDPISGHVSLFWYQQALGQGPEFLTYFQNEAQLDKSGLPSDRFFAERPEGSVSTLKIQRTQQEDSAVYLCASSLAGSRRGNEQYFGPGTRLTVT.

V gene TRBV6-6 combines with J gene TRBJ2-5; possible D gene TRBD1, 6 bases. The ends were cut back, 0 bases at V and 6 bases at J, with 11 bases in the middle. This CDR3 spans 14 amino acids. CDR1 and CDR2 from the germline V gene are MNHNY and SVGAGI (reference sequence). The CDR3 is CASSYSVGAQTQYF. In DNA, the CDR3 is TGTGCCAGCAGTTACTCGGTGGGGGCTCAGACCCAGTACTTC.

The chain is built from TRBV2 and TRBJ2-3, with 8 bases matching TRBD2. Germline CDR1 reads SNHLY; CDR2 reads FYNNEI. The CDR3 length is 14 residues. The V gene end was trimmed by 6 bases and the J gene end by 6 bases; junction bases not matched to a gene: 8. The CDR3 sequence: CASREGLELDTQYF. The CDR3 region has the DNA TGTGCCAGCAGAGAGGGACTAGAGCTCGATACGCAGTATTTT.

The gene calls are TRBV5-8 and TRBJ2-1; no clear D. V lost 4 bases to trimming and J lost 10 bases, with 9 bases between them. This CDR3 is 11 amino acids long. Germline-derived CDR1 and CDR2 are SGHTS and YDEGEE. The CDR3, as DNA: TGTGCCAGCAGCGCTTGGAGAGAGCAGTTCTTC. Protein sequence: CASSAWREQFF.